A single sample is the source of the 15 T cell receptor beta chains below, sequenced in a study of response to subunit inactivated influenza vaccine. From the RT-PCR reads, TCRdb called clonotypes with MiXCR, one entry per CDR3 protein. Among about 800,000 distinct CDR3 sequences listed, over 20% were seen once. This specimen was PBMCs from blood, taken around 5 days after vaccination. Receptor source: a man between 50 and 59 years old who received an inactivated influenza vaccine.

This clonotype turned up a few times. In DNA, the CDR3 is TGCAGCGGTGGGGGACCGCCCACCGGGGAGCTGTTTTTT. Its protein product is CSGGGPPTGELFF. The chain uses TRBV29-1 and TRBJ2-2; D is possibly TRBD1 or TRBD2 (5 bases each). Germline V CDR1 and CDR2: SQVTM, ANQGSEA. This CDR3 is 13 amino acids long. The V gene lost 7 bases and the J gene lost 4 bases, with 13 bases spanning the gap.

This chain joins TRBV12-3 or TRBV12-4 and TRBJ2-7; D is uncertain. CDR3 size: 14 residues. V lost 4 bases, J lost 6 bases, and 16 bases lay in between. The CDR3 here is CASSSEQSRGEQYF. The CDR3 DNA sequence: TGTGCCAGCAGTTCCGAACAGAGCCGTGGCGAGCAGTACTTC.

The chain couples TRBV6-5 to TRBJ2-7; perhaps D is TRBD1 or TRBD2 (5 bases each). CDR1 MNHEY and CDR2 SVGAGI come from the germline V gene. The V and J ends lost 5 bases and 9 bases respectively, with 14 bases between them. This CDR3 spans 12 amino acids. The CDR3 is CASSHPPGTQYF. DNA of the CDR3: TGTGCCAGCAGTCACCCCCCAGGGACGCAGTACTTC.

This clonotype was seen many times. The V gene is TRBV28, the J gene TRBJ2-5, with D tentatively TRBD2 (6 bases). Germline CDR1 is MDHEN and CDR2 is SYDVKM. This CDR3 contains 15 residues. V lost 6 bases and J lost 5, with 19 bases in between. CDR3 loop: CASRTMTRFMETQYF. CDR3 sequence (DNA): TGTGCCAGCAGAACCATGACTAGGTTCATGGAGACCCAGTACTTC.

This clonotype was counted a few times. This chain connects TRBV12-3 or TRBV12-4 to TRBJ1-5, with a tentative D call TRBD1 (5 bases). V lost 2 bases and J 6 bases, leaving 14 bases between the germline ends. CDR3 size: 15 residues. CDR3 protein: CASSLSAGTGQPQHF. CDR3 sequence (DNA): TGTGCCAGCAGTTTATCGGCAGGGACGGGTCAGCCCCAGCATTTT.

The table lists this clonotype with a few counts. The CDR3 DNA sequence: TGTGCCAGCAGCACCCCCCGAATGGGGCAGGGAACATACAATGAGCAGTTCTTC. It is translated as CASSTPRMGQGTYNEQFF. This sequence joins TRBV11-1 and TRBJ2-1; a possible D gene is TRBD1 (5 bases). The CDR3 loop spans 18 amino acids. Trimming removed 5 bases from V and 4 bases from J, with 24 bases in between. Germline V gene data show CDR1 as SGHAT and CDR2 as FQDESV (reference sequence).

In its sample, this clonotype was seen many times. The chain couples TRBV7-2 to TRBJ2-2; D unresolved. Germline CDR1 SGHTA, CDR2 FQGNSA. Trimming took 4 bases from V and 5 from J, leaving 8 bases between them. The CDR3 totals 13 residues. CDR3 protein: CASSSHWTGELFF. The CDR3 region has the DNA TGTGCCAGCAGCTCCCATTGGACCGGGGAGCTGTTTTTT.

The chain has TRBV10-3 and TRBJ1-1; D is uncertain. V lost 4 bases to trimming and J lost 1 base, with 7 bases between them. There are 13 residues in the CDR3. CDR1 is ENHRY, CDR2 SYGVKD, per germline. In DNA, the CDR3 is TGTGCCATCAGTGTGGCCAGGAACACTGAAGCTTTCTTT. Its translation: CAISVARNTEAFF.

In this sample, this clonotype turned up a few times. The V and J genes are TRBV12-3 or TRBV12-4 and TRBJ2-7; TRBD2 matches 7 bases. The CDR3 totals 17 residues. V lost 3 bases, J lost 0 bases, and 11 bases stayed unmatched. DNA for the CDR3: TGTGCCAGCAGTTTTACCTCCGGGGGGACGAGCTCCTACGAGCAGTACTTC. It codes for CASSFTSGGTSSYEQYF.

This clonotype occurred a few times. The chain has TRBV29-1 and TRBJ2-7, with a tentative D call TRBD2 (5 bases). CDR3 length: 13 residues. V was cut by 3 bases and J by 4 bases, with 13 bases left in between. Germline V gene lookup returns CDR1 SQVTM and CDR2 ANQGSEA. In DNA, the CDR3 is TGCAGCGTTGACGCGGGTGGTTCGTACGAGCAGTACTTC. It translates to CSVDAGGSYEQYF.

This clonotype was seen only a few times. The J gene is TRBJ2-7, the V gene TRBV15; tentatively, D is TRBD1 or TRBD2 (5 bases each). The CDR3 sequence is 14 residues long. V was trimmed by 3 bases and J by 2 bases, leaving 11 bases between them. Germline V gene data show CDR1 as LNHNV and CDR2 as YYDKDF (reference sequence). The CDR3 loop is CATSSRDGAYEQYF. For the CDR3, the DNA is TGTGCCACCAGCAGCCGGGACGGAGCCTACGAGCAGTACTTC.

V and J are TRBV20-1 and TRBJ2-1; possible D gene TRBD1, 6 bases. This CDR3 is 16 amino acids long. The ends were cut back, 3 bases at V and 4 bases at J, with 19 bases in the middle. Looked up from germline, CDR1 is DFQATT and CDR2 is SNEGSKA (reference sequence). For the CDR3, the DNA is TGCAGTGCTAGGCCCGGTGGACAGTCCAAATACAATGAGCAGTTCTTC. Translated, it gives CSARPGGQSKYNEQFF.

In its sample, this clonotype was seen many times. The rearrangement joins TRBV24-1 to TRBJ2-7; D gene uncertain. The V gene's germline CDR1 is KGHDR and CDR2 SFDVKD. The CDR3 consists of 12 residues. V was cut by 0 bases and J by 4 bases, with 3 bases left in between. The CDR3 nucleotides are TGTGCCACCAGTGATTTGGGTTACGAGCAGTACTTC. Its protein is CATSDLGYEQYF.

The V and J genes are TRBV29-1 and TRBJ2-5; D remains ambiguous. Germline lookup yields CDR1 SQVTM and CDR2 ANQGSEA. V was trimmed by 4 bases and J by 0 bases, leaving 15 bases between them. CDR3 length: 15 amino acids. The CDR3: CSVGRSRWYQETQYF. The CDR3 nucleotides are TGCAGCGTTGGTCGGAGCCGCTGGTACCAAGAGACCCAGTACTTC.

In its sample, this clonotype was seen many times. The rearrangement links TRBV25-1 to TRBJ2-7; D perhaps matches TRBD2 (6 bases). Trimming removed 4 bases at V and 4 bases at J, with 11 bases between. This CDR3 spans 13 amino acids. Germline loops: CDR1 MGHDK, CDR2 SYGVNS. The CDR3 loop is CASSVGGNYEQYF. The CDR3 coding sequence is TGTGCCAGCAGTGTTGGAGGGAATTACGAGCAGTACTTC.